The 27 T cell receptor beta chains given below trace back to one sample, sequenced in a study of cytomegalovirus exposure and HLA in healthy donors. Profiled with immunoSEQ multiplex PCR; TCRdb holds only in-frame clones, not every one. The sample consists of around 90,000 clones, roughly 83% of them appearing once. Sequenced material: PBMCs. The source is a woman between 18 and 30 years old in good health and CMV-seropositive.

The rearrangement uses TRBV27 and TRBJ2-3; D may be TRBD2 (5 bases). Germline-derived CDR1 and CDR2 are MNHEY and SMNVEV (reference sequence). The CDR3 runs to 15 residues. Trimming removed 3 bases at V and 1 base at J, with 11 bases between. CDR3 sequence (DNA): TGTGCCAGCAGTTTTGGAATGAGGGGCACAGATACGCAGTATTTT. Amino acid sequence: CASSFGMRGTDTQYF.

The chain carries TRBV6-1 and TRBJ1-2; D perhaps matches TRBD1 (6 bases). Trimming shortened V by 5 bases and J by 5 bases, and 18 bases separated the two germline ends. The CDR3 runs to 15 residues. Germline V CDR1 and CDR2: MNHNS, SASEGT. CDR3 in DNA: TGTGCCAGCAGTCCCCAGACAGGATCTAGTTATGGCTACACCTTC. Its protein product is CASSPQTGSSYGYTF.

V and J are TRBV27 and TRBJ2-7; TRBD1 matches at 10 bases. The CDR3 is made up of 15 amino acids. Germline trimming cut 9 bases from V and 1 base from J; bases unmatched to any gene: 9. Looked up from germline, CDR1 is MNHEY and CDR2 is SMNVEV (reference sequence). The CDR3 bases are TGTGCCAGTGGCAGCGAGGGACAGGGGTCCTACGAGCAGTACTTC. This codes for CASGSEGQGSYEQYF.

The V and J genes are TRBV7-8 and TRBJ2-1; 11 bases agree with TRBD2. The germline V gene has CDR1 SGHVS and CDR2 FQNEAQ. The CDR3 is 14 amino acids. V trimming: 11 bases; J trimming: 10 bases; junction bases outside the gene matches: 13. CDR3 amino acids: CAGQNSGGADEQFF. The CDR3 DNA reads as TGTGCCGGACAAAATAGCGGGGGGGCCGACGAGCAGTTCTTC. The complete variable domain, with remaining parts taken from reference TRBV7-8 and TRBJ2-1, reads GAGVSQSPRYKVAKRGQDVALRCDPISGHVSLFWYQQALGQGPEFLTYFQNEAQLDKSGLPSDRFFAERPEGSVSTLKIQRTQQEDSAVYLCAGQNSGGADEQFFGPGTRLTVL.

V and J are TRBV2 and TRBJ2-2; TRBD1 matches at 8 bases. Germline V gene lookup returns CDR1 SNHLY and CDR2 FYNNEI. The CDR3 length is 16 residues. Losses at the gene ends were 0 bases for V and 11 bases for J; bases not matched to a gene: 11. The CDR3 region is CASSEALGTGARELFF. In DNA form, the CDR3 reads TGTGCCAGCAGTGAAGCGCTTGGGACAGGCGCTAGAGAGCTGTTTTTT. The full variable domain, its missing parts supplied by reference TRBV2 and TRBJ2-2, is EPEVTQTPSHQVTQMGQEVILRCVPISNHLYFYWYRQILGQKVEFLVSFYNNEISEKSEIFDDQFSVERPDGSNFTLKIRSTKLEDSAMYFCASSEALGTGARELFFGEGSRLTVL.

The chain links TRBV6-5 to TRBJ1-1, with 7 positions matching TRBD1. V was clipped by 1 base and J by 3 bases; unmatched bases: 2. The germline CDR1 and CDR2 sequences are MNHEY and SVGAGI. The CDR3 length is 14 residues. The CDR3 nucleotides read TGTGCCAGCAGTTACTACAGGGGATACACTGAAGCTTTCTTT. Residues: CASSYYRGYTEAFF.

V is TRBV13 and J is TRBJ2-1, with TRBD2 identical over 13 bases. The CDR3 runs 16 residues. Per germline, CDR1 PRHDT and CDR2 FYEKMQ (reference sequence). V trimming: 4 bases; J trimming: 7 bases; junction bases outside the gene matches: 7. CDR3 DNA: TGTGCCAGCAGCTCGCGACTAGCGGGGGGTGGGAATGAGCAGTTCTTC. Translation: CASSSRLAGGGNEQFF.

DNA of the CDR3: TGTGCCAGTAGTATGGACAGGGAAGAGACCCAGTACTTC. Its protein is CASSMDREETQYF. The rearrangement links TRBV19 to TRBJ2-5; 8 bases match TRBD1. CDR3 length: 13 residues. Germline V gene lookup returns CDR1 LNHDA and CDR2 SQIVND (reference sequence). V was pared by 3 bases and J by 3 bases, with 0 bases of the junction left unmatched.

The CDR3 DNA follows: TGTGCCAGCAGCTTCTCCGGGACAGACCCTAATTCACCCCTCCACTTT. Translation: CASSFSGTDPNSPLHF. The chain has TRBV7-3 and TRBJ1-6; TRBD1 matches 7 bases. Trimming took 3 bases from V and 6 from J; bases not matched to a gene: 8. The CDR3 has 16 residues. The V gene's germline CDR1 is SGHTA and CDR2 FQGTGA.

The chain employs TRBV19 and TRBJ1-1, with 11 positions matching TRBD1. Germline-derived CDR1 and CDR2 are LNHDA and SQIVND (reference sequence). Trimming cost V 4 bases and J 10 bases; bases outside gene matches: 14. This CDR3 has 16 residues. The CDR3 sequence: CASSSQGQGDFGLAFF. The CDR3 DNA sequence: TGTGCCAGTAGTAGTCAGGGACAGGGGGATTTCGGATTAGCTTTCTTT.

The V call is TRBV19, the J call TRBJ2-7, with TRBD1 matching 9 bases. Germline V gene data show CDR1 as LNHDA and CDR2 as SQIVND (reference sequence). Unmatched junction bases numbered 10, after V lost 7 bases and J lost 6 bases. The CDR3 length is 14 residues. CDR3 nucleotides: TGTGCCAGTAAAAGGGACAGGGACCTTGGCGAGCAGTACTTC. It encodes CASKRDRDLGEQYF.

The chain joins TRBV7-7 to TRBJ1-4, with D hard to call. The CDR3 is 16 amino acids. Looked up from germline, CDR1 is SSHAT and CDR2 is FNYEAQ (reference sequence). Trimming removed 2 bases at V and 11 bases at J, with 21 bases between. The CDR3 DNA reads TGTGCCAGCAGCTTAAACCCGAGTCAGCGCCTCGGGAAACTGTTTTTT. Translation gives CASSLNPSQRLGKLFF.

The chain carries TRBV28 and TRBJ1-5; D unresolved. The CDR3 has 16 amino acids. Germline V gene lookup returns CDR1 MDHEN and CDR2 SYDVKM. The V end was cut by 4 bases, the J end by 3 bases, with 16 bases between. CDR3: CASSWLDFRSNQPQHF. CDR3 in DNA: TGTGCCAGCAGTTGGTTGGACTTCCGATCCAATCAGCCCCAGCATTTT.

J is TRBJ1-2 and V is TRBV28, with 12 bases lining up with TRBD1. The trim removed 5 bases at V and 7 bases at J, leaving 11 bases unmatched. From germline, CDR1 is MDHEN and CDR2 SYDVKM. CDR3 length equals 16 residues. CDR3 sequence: CASSRGTGGASGGYTF. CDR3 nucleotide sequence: TGTGCCAGCAGTCGCGGGACAGGGGGCGCGAGTGGTGGCTACACCTTC.

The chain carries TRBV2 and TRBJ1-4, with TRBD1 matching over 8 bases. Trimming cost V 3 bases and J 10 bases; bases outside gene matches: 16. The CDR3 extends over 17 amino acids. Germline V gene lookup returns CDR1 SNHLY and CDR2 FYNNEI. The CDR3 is CASSEGQASYGGGKLFF. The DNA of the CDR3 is TGTGCCAGCAGTGAGGGACAGGCGAGCTACGGGGGTGGAAAACTGTTTTTT.

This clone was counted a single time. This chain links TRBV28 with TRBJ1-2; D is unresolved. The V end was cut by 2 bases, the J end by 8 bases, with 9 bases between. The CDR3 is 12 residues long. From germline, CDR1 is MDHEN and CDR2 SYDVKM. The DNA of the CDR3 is TGTGCCAGCAGTTTAGCGGGGTGGGGCTACACCTTC. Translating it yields CASSLAGWGYTF.

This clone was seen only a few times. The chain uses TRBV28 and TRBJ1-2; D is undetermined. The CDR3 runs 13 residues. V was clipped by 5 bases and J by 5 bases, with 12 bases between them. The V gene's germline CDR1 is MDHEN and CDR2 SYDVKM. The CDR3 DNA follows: TGTGCCAGCAGTAGAGCGGACCTTTATGGCTACACCTTC. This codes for CASSRADLYGYTF.

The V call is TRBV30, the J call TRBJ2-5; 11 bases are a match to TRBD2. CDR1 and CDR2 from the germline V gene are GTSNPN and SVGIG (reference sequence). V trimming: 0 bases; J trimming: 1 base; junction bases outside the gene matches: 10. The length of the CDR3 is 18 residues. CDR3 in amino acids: CAWSVFSLAGAPQETQYF. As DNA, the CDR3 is TGTGCCTGGAGTGTTTTTTCACTAGCGGGGGCTCCCCAAGAGACCCAGTACTTC.

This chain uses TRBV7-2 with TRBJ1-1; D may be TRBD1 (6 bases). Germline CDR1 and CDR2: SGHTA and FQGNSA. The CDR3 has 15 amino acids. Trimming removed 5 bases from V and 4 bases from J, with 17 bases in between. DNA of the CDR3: TGTGCCAGCAGCCCACGGGTGGGGGGGCGCACTGAAGCTTTCTTT. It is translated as CASSPRVGGRTEAFF.

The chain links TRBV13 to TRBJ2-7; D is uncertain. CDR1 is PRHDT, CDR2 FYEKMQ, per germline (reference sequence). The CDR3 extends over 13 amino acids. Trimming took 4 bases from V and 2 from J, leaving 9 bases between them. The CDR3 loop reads CASSSEVAYEQYF. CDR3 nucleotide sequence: TGTGCCAGCAGCTCAGAGGTAGCCTACGAGCAGTACTTC.

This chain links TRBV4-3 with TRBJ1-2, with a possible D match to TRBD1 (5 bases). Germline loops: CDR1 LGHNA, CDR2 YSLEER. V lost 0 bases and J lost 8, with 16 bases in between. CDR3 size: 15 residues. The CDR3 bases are TGCGCCAGCAGCCAAGAGGATGGGGGGGTCGGAGGCTACACCTTC. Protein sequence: CASSQEDGGVGGYTF.

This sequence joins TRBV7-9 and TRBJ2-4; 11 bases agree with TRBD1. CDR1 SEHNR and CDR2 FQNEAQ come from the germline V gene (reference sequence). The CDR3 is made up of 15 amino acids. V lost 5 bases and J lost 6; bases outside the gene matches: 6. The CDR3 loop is CASSPTGTGGNIQYF. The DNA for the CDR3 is TGTGCCAGCAGCCCGACCGGGACAGGGGGAAACATTCAGTACTTC.

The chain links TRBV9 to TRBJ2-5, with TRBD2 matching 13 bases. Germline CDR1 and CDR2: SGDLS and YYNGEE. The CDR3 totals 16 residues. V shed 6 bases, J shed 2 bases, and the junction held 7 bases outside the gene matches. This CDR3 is CASNTGTSGAQETQYF. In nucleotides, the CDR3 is TGTGCCAGCAACACCGGGACTAGCGGGGCACAAGAGACCCAGTACTTC.

This CDR3 is CASSLAAGGAGTQYF. CDR3 in DNA: TGTGCCAGCAGCTTGGCAGCGGGGGGCGCAGGGACCCAGTACTTC. The chain has TRBV9 and TRBJ2-5; 9 bases line up with TRBD2. Trimming cost V 4 bases and J 7 bases; bases outside gene matches: 11. The germline gives CDR1 SGDLS, CDR2 YYNGEE. CDR3 length equals 15 residues. Together with reference TRBV9 and TRBJ2-5, the CDR3 gives the full variable domain: DSGVTQTPKHLITATGQRVTLRCSPRSGDLSVYWYQQSLDQGLQFLIQYYNGEERAKGNILERFSAQQFPDLHSELNLSSLELGDSALYFCASSLAAGGAGTQYFGPGTRLLVL.

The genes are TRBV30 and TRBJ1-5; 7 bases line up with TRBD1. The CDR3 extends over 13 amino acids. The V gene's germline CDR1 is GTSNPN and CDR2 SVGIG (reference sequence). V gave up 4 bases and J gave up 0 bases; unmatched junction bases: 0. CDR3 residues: CAWNRGSNQPQHF. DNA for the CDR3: TGTGCCTGGAACAGGGGTAGCAATCAGCCCCAGCATTTT.

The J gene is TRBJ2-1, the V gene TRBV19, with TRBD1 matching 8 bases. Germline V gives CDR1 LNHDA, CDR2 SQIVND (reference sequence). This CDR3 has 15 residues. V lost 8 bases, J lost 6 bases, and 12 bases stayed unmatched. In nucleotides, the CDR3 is TGTGCCAGTGGTCGAGGACAGGGAAACTCCAATGAGCAGTTCTTC. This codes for CASGRGQGNSNEQFF.

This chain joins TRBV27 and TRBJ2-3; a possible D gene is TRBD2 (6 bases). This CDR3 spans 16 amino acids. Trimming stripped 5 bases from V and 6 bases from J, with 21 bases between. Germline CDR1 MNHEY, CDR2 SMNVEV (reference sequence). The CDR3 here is CASSLWTRLGGDTQYF. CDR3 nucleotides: TGTGCCAGCAGTCTATGGACCCGCCTTGGGGGGGATACGCAGTATTTT.